A single sample gave rise to the 16 T cell receptor beta chains below, sequenced in a study of cytomegalovirus exposure and HLA in healthy donors. PCR amplification relied on 60 Vbeta primers (plus 13 Jbeta primers). The repertoire was sequenced with immunoSEQ multiplex PCR; TCRdb's copy has only in-frame clones and lacks some. Here the sample spans 250,000 to 300,000 clones, 85% to 95% being singletons. Sequenced input: PBMCs. The receptors come from a girl aged 2-10 years in good health and CMV-seronegative.

The chain joins TRBV2 to TRBJ2-6, with unresolved D. Germline loops: CDR1 SNHLY, CDR2 FYNNEI. Trimming removed 8 bases from V and 1 base from J, with 6 bases in between. There are 13 residues in the CDR3. In DNA form, the CDR3 reads TGTGCCAGCCAGAGGTCTGGGGCCAACGTCCTGACTTTC. This encodes CASQRSGANVLTF.

The rearrangement uses TRBV4-1 and TRBJ2-7; D possibly corresponds to TRBD1 (6 bases). V was pared by 2 bases and J by 1 base, with 15 bases between. Germline lookup yields CDR1 MGHRA and CDR2 YSYEKL. CDR3 length: 16 amino acids. CDR3 in amino acids: CASSQFPRDTSYEQYF. CDR3 bases: TGCGCCAGCAGCCAATTCCCCCGGGACACTTCCTACGAGCAGTACTTC.

The rearrangement links TRBV19 to TRBJ2-5; no clear D. With 6 bases removed from V and 0 bases from J, the gap between germline ends came to 11 bases. The germline V gene has CDR1 LNHDA and CDR2 SQIVND (reference sequence). The CDR3 runs 14 residues. CDR3 sequence reads: CASSSGRDQETQYF. The CDR3 coding sequence is TGTGCCAGTAGCTCCGGTCGGGACCAAGAGACCCAGTACTTC.

The chain recombines TRBV5-6 with TRBJ1-5; 10 bases map to TRBD1. The germline V gene has CDR1 SGHDT and CDR2 YYEEEE. J gave up 16 bases and V 2 bases, and 6 bases lay outside the gene matches. The CDR3 loop spans 12 amino acids. CDR3 bases: TGTGCCAGCAGCTTCGGACAGGGGGTCCGACATTTT. Its protein is CASSFGQGVRHF.

This clone was seen a single time. The rearrangement links TRBV5-5 to TRBJ1-4; D gene unclear. This CDR3 spans 14 amino acids. CDR1 and CDR2 from the germline V gene are SGHKS and YYEKEE (reference sequence). The ends were cut back, 6 bases at V and 5 bases at J, with 14 bases in the middle. The CDR3 reads CASTAADFNEKLFF. The CDR3, as DNA: TGTGCCAGCACAGCGGCAGACTTCAATGAAAAACTGTTTTTT. Variable domain in full (rest from reference TRBV5-5 and TRBJ1-4): DAGVTQSPTHLIKTRGQQVTLRCSPISGHKSVSWYQQVLGQGPQFIFQYYEKEERGRGNFPDRFSARQFPNYSSELNVNALLLGDSALYLCASTAADFNEKLFFGSGTQLSVL.

V is TRBV7-2 and J is TRBJ1-1, with D perhaps TRBD1 (6 bases). Trimming cost V 6 bases and J 6 bases, with 26 bases left between them. The CDR3 covers 17 residues. Germline values: CDR1 SGHTA, CDR2 FQGNSA. Here the CDR3 reads CASSGDASRRGGPEAFF. The CDR3 DNA reads as TGTGCCAGCAGTGGGGACGCGAGCCGAAGGGGGGGGCCTGAAGCTTTCTTT.

This chain uses TRBV2 with TRBJ2-1; 9 positions match TRBD1. This CDR3 region has 15 residues. With V trimmed by 4 bases and J by 5 bases, 6 bases remained unmatched. Germline V CDR1 and CDR2: SNHLY, FYNNEI. The CDR3 sequence: CASSVWGQGNNEQFF. In DNA form, the CDR3 reads TGTGCCAGCAGTGTGTGGGGACAGGGTAACAATGAGCAGTTCTTC.

This clone appeared once. The gene calls are TRBV25-1 and TRBJ1-6; D not resolved. The V gene lost 1 base and the J gene lost 8 bases, with 6 bases spanning the gap. Germline-derived CDR1 and CDR2 are MGHDK and SYGVNS. The CDR3 is 13 amino acids. In DNA, the CDR3 is TGTGCCAGCAGTGAATTTATGTATTCACCCCTCCACTTT. Translation: CASSEFMYSPLHF.

V is TRBV25-1 and J is TRBJ1-1, with 9 bases lining up with TRBD1. Trimming took 4 bases from V and 2 from J; bases not matched to a gene: 5. This CDR3 spans 15 amino acids. Germline V gene sequence: CDR1 MGHDK, CDR2 SYGVNS. CDR3 amino acids: CASSAQGQGNTEAFF. The CDR3 DNA is TGTGCCAGCAGTGCCCAGGGACAGGGTAACACTGAAGCTTTCTTT.

V usage is TRBV7-6 and J usage is TRBJ1-1; 9 nucleotides line up with TRBD1. Germline V gene data show CDR1 as SGHVS and CDR2 as FNYEAQ. The CDR3 consists of 15 residues. V shed 5 bases and J 4 bases; nucleotides not matched to a gene: 8. CDR3: CASSGGTGLPTEAFF. As DNA, the CDR3 is TGTGCCAGCAGCGGCGGGACAGGGCTGCCCACTGAAGCTTTCTTT.

J is TRBJ1-1 and V is TRBV6-1; D remains ambiguous. V lost 4 bases and J lost 1, with 13 bases in between. CDR1 and CDR2 (germline): MNHNS, SASEGT. The CDR3 runs 15 residues. CDR3 in amino acids: CASSGMRASNTEAFF. CDR3 coding DNA: TGTGCCAGCAGTGGAATGAGGGCTTCGAACACTGAAGCTTTCTTT.

V is TRBV7-9 and J is TRBJ2-5; TRBD1 aligns across 8 bases. The CDR3 length is 15 residues. Germline V gene lookup returns CDR1 SEHNR and CDR2 FQNEAQ (reference sequence). V trimming: 3 bases; J trimming: 5 bases; junction bases outside the gene matches: 8. Here the CDR3 reads CASSLDRVVAETQYF. The CDR3 nucleotides are TGTGCCAGCAGCTTGGACAGGGTCGTGGCGGAGACCCAGTACTTC. Complete variable domain (other parts from reference TRBV7-9 and TRBJ2-5): DTGVSQNPRHKITKRGQNVTFRCDPISEHNRLYWYRQTLGQGPEFLTYFQNEAQLEKSRLLSDRFSAERPKGSFSTLEIQRTEQGDSAMYLCASSLDRVVAETQYFGPGTRLLVL.

The rearrangement links TRBV6-5 to TRBJ2-7; TRBD2 matches 9 bases. Trimming removed 0 bases from V and 2 bases from J; junction bases left unmatched: 5. The CDR3 totals 16 residues. Germline CDR1 reads MNHEY; CDR2 reads SVGAGI. The CDR3 region has the DNA TGTGCCAGCAGTTACTCGGCGGGAGGGAGCGCCTACGAGCAGTACTTC. Translation: CASSYSAGGSAYEQYF.

This clone was seen once. The rearrangement links TRBV7-2 to TRBJ1-2; 8 bases agree with TRBD1. CDR1 and CDR2 (germline): SGHTA, FQGNSA. This CDR3 contains 16 residues. Trimming took 7 bases from V and 2 from J; bases not matched to a gene: 12. The CDR3 protein is CASTQPLGQANYGYTF. The CDR3 coding sequence is TGTGCCAGCACCCAACCCCTGGGACAGGCGAACTATGGCTACACCTTC.

This chain joins TRBV6-1 and TRBJ2-7, with 7 positions matching TRBD1. V lost 2 bases, J lost 6 bases, and 10 bases stayed unmatched. Germline V gives CDR1 MNHNS, CDR2 SASEGT. This CDR3 spans 15 amino acids. The chain's CDR3 is CASSEIDRDIAEQYF. CDR3 bases: TGTGCCAGCAGTGAAATTGACAGGGATATTGCCGAGCAGTACTTC.

The chain carries TRBV11-2 and TRBJ2-3; a possible D gene is TRBD2 (6 bases). CDR3 length equals 14 residues. The V end was cut by 5 bases, the J end by 3 bases, with 12 bases between. Germline V gene sequence: CDR1 SGHAT, CDR2 FQNNGV. CDR3 nucleotide sequence: TGTGCCAGCAGCCGTAGCGGTGGGACAGATACGCAGTATTTT. The encoded protein is CASSRSGGTDTQYF.